The rows below give T cell receptor beta chains drawn from one sample of a study of glioma-infiltrating T cells. TCRdb reprocessed the multiplex PCR reads with MiXCR, giving one entry per CDR3 protein. The table shows roughly 130,000 distinct CDR3 sequences, with under 30% occurring only once. Sequencing used glioma tissue, nonneoplastic brain tissue, or PBMCs (not recorded which). All receptors come from a human donor with low-grade glioma or glioblastoma, undergoing nonglioma brain surgery, or in good health (not recorded which). CDR3s include the opening cysteine and the closing phenylalanine or tryptophan. The order of the fields is J gene, D gene, V gene, clone size, CDR3 protein, CDR3 DNA. The D gene is left open where the match is weak. Where a row states a size, it is once, few, many or the class of an expanded clone; other rows omit it.

>TRBJ2-5|NA|TRBV6-1|many
CASSDQGWGATQYF
TGTGCCAGCAGTGACCAGGGATGGGGTGCGACCCAGTACTTC
>TRBJ2-3|NA|TRBV24-1|many
CATSDLVPDTQYF
TGTGCCACCAGTGATTTAGTCCCAGATACGCAGTATTTT
>TRBJ1-2|NA|TRBV29-1|few
CSVDLTPNYGYTF
TGCAGCGTTGACTTGACACCGAACTATGGCTACACCTTC
>TRBJ1-4|NA|TRBV4-1|few
CASSQTGPSEGLFF
TGCGCCAGCAGCCAAACAGGGCCCAGCGAGGGACTGTTTTTT
>TRBJ2-5|TRBD1|TRBV3-1|few
CASSPVPGQGREETQYF
TGTGCCAGCAGCCCGGTCCCGGGACAGGGTCGCGAGGAGACCCAGTACTTC
>TRBJ2-2|TRBD1|TRBV24-1|NA
CATRPGTANTGELFF
TGTGCCACCAGACCCGGGACAGCTAACACCGGGGAGCTGTTTTTT
>TRBJ2-3|NA|TRBV20-1|many
CSAPFPGPSDTQYF
TGCAGTGCTCCATTCCCCGGGCCGTCAGATACGCAGTATTTT
>TRBJ2-1|TRBD1|TRBV6-1|many
CASNKRQGRNEQFF
TGTGCCAGCAACAAACGACAGGGCCGAAATGAGCAGTTCTTC
>TRBJ2-1|NA|TRBV5-1|few
CASRGAHEQFF
TGCGCCAGCCGTGGGGCGCATGAGCAGTTCTTC
>TRBJ2-5|TRBD1|TRBV5-1|NA
CASSKDRGAQGETQYF
TGCGCCAGCAGCAAGGACAGGGGCGCCCAGGGAGAGACCCAGTACTTC
>TRBJ2-2|TRBD2|TRBV20-1|NA
CSAPLGGVGELFF
TGCAGTGCCCCCCTGGGGGGGGTCGGGGAGCTGTTTTTT
>TRBJ2-1|NA|TRBV7-2|many
CASSPSRMSDNEQFF
TGTGCCAGCAGCCCCTCTAGAATGTCGGACAATGAGCAGTTCTTC
>TRBJ2-1|TRBD2|TRBV11-3|NA
CASSETSGAYNEQFF
TGTGCCAGCAGCGAGACTAGCGGGGCCTACAATGAGCAGTTCTTC
>TRBJ1-6|NA|TRBV5-1|NA
CASSLAPRGSNSPLHF
TGCGCCAGCAGCTTGGCGCCCAGGGGTAGCAATTCACCCCTCCACTTT
>TRBJ2-1|TRBD1|TRBV6-1|many
CASGDSYNEQFF
TGTGCCAGCGGGGACAGTTACAATGAGCAGTTCTTC
>TRBJ2-2|NA|TRBV5-4|NA
CASSPLGTAANTGELFF
TGTGCCAGCAGCCCGCTAGGGACCGCTGCTAACACCGGGGAGCTGTTTTTT
>TRBJ2-5|NA|TRBV6-5|NA
CAISDMGQETQCF
TGTGCCATCAGTGATATGGGGCAAGAGACCCAGTGCTTC
>TRBJ1-2|TRBD1|TRBV6-2/TRBV6-3|NA
CASSRGQGGIYGYTF
TGTGCCAGCAGTAGGGGACAGGGGGGAATCTATGGCTACACCTTC
>TRBJ2-1|TRBD2|TRBV7-9|many
CASSLSRTGGSNEQFF
TGTGCCAGCAGCTTATCCAGAACGGGGGGGAGCAATGAGCAGTTCTTC
>TRBJ2-3|NA|TRBV4-2|NA
CASSSLSAVGDTQYF
TGTGCCAGCAGCAGCCTTTCCGCCGTCGGAGATACGCAGTATTTT
>TRBJ2-1|TRBD2|TRBV11-1|few
CASSLEGLGYEQFF
TGTGCCAGCAGCTTAGAAGGACTAGGGTATGAGCAGTTCTTC
>TRBJ1-2|NA|TRBV28|few
CASSFPHSGGNGYTF
TGTGCCAGCAGTTTTCCCCACTCCGGGGGGAATGGCTACACCTTC
>TRBJ2-5|TRBD2|TRBV20-1|many
CSARDSRTSGARAQYF
TGCAGTGCTAGAGATAGTAGGACTAGCGGGGCACGGGCCCAGTACTTC
>TRBJ2-2|NA|TRBV24-1|NA
CATSDFPRRDLGELFF
TGTGCCACCAGTGATTTCCCGAGAAGGGACCTCGGGGAGCTGTTTTTT
>TRBJ1-5|TRBD1|TRBV5-1|once
CASSLGTGARSNQPQHF
TGCGCCAGCAGCTTGGGTACAGGGGCGCGGAGCAATCAGCCCCAGCATTTT
>TRBJ2-3|TRBD1|TRBV29-1|NA
CSVGRGQDSDTQYF
TGCAGCGTTGGAAGGGGACAGGACTCAGATACGCAGTATTTT
>TRBJ1-5|NA|TRBV7-9|NA
CASSPHLQGHQPQHF
TGTGCCAGCAGCCCGCACCTCCAGGGACATCAGCCCCAGCATTTT
>TRBJ2-1|TRBD2|TRBV6-2/TRBV6-3|NA
CASSYSGSGAHNEQFF
TGTGCCAGCAGTTACTCGGGGAGCGGGGCCCACAATGAGCAGTTCTTC
>TRBJ1-1|TRBD1|TRBV7-3|NA
CASSLGGGRSNTEALF
TGTGCCAGCAGCTTAGGAGGGGGCAGGTCGAACACTGAAGCTCTCTTT
>TRBJ1-1|TRBD1|TRBV5-1|NA
CASSGNRGVGNTEAFF
TGCGCCAGCAGCGGAAACAGGGGTGTAGGGAACACTGAAGCTTTCTTT
>TRBJ1-2|NA|TRBV6-1|many
CASSLRGFGYTF
TGTGCCAGCAGTCTCAGGGGTTTCGGCTACACCTTC
>TRBJ2-2|NA|TRBV20-1|few
CSARDPGRPANTGELFF
TGCAGTGCTAGAGATCCGGGCAGACCAGCGAACACCGGGGAGCTGTTTTTT
>TRBJ1-6|NA|TRBV7-3|NA
CASSKMGGGNSPLHF
TGTGCCAGCAGCAAAATGGGGGGAGGAAATTCACCCCTCCACTTT
>TRBJ2-5|TRBD2|TRBV20-1|NA
CSAAERGALRETQYF
TGCAGTGCTGCAGAGCGGGGGGCCCTCCGGGAGACCCAGTACTTC
>TRBJ2-3|NA|TRBV4-2|NA
CASSQDCSSSTDTQYF
TGTGCCAGCAGCCAAGATTGCAGCTCTAGCACAGATACGCAGTATTTT
>TRBJ2-1|TRBD1|TRBV28|few
CASSAGTANEQFF
TGTGCCAGCAGTGCCGGGACAGCGAATGAGCAGTTCTTC
>TRBJ1-2|NA|TRBV3-1|few
CASSQMDSYYGYTF
TGTGCCAGCAGCCAAATGGACAGTTACTATGGCTACACCTTC
>TRBJ2-5|NA|TRBV6-1|NA
CASSGQGGTQYF
TGTGCCAGTAGTGGGCAGGGCGGGACCCAGTACTTC
>TRBJ1-4|NA|TRBV18|NA
CASSPANEKLFF
TGTGCCAGCTCACCAGCTAATGAAAAACTGTTTTTT
>TRBJ1-2|NA|TRBV20-1|NA
CSAPDRPTNYGYTF
TGCAGTGCTCCTGACAGGCCTACGAACTATGGCTACACCTTC
>TRBJ2-3|NA|TRBV7-9|NA
CASSSQLADTQYF
TGTGCCAGCAGCTCCCAACTAGCAGATACGCAGTATTTT
>TRBJ1-5|NA|TRBV4-2|few
CASSQIDGSNQPQHF
TGTGCCAGCAGCCAAATAGACGGCAGCAATCAGCCCCAGCATTTT
>TRBJ1-5|NA|TRBV14|few
CASSQDWRQPQHF
TGTGCCAGCAGCCAAGATTGGCGTCAGCCCCAGCATTTT
>TRBJ2-1|TRBD2|TRBV7-2|many
CASSLESGGADEQFF
TGTGCCAGCAGCCTCGAAAGCGGGGGGGCGGATGAGCAGTTCTTC
>TRBJ2-4|TRBD2|TRBV11-1|few
CASSYLAGGSKNIQYF
TGTGCCAGCAGCTATCTAGCGGGGGGATCCAAAAACATTCAGTACTTC
>TRBJ2-1|TRBD1|TRBV7-6|NA
CASSQGQGSNEQFF
TGTGCCAGCAGCCAGGGACAGGGTTCGAATGAGCAGTTCTTC
>TRBJ1-5|NA|TRBV2|NA
CASSEAGGGNQPQHF
TGTGCCAGCAGTGAAGCAGGCGGTGGCAATCAGCCCCAGCATTTT
>TRBJ1-1|NA|TRBV27|many
CASRGQPRNTEAFF
TGTGCCAGCAGAGGACAACCTCGGAACACTGAAGCTTTCTTT
>TRBJ1-6|TRBD1|TRBV19|NA
CASSWGQGGMDSPLHF
TGTGCCAGTAGTTGGGGACAGGGAGGAATGGATTCACCCCTCCACTTT
>TRBJ2-1|NA|TRBV24-1|few
CATSDLVGGSYNEQFF
TGTGCCACCAGTGATTTAGTGGGGGGCTCCTACAATGAGCAGTTCTTC
>TRBJ1-4|NA|TRBV28|NA
CASSSTATNEKLFF
TGTGCCAGCAGTTCAACAGCAACTAATGAAAAACTGTTTTTT
>TRBJ1-2|NA|TRBV7-9|NA
CASSSNRVGYTF
TGTGCCAGCAGCTCGAACAGGGTCGGCTACACCTTC
>TRBJ1-5|NA|TRBV6-4|many
CASSEGSNQPQHF
TGTGCCAGCAGTGAGGGGAGCAATCAGCCCCAGCATTTT
>TRBJ2-1|NA|TRBV2|many
CASRESLHEQFF
TGTGCCAGCAGAGAAAGTCTACATGAGCAGTTCTTC
>TRBJ1-6|NA|TRBV6-1|NA
CASSPMDSPLHF
TGTGCCAGCAGCCCAATGGATTCACCCCTCCACTTT
>TRBJ2-3|NA|TRBV9|few
CASSVDRRSGTDTQYF
TGTGCCAGCAGCGTGGACCGCCGGTCGGGCACAGATACGCAGTATTTT
>TRBJ2-3|NA|TRBV20-1|NA
CSARPALEDTQYF
TGCAGTGCCCGCCCAGCCCTTGAAGATACGCAGTATTTT
>TRBJ1-1|NA|TRBV28|many
CASILAPGEAFF
TGTGCCAGCATCCTAGCGCCAGGTGAAGCTTTCTTT
>TRBJ1-1|NA|TRBV2|few
CAGRAHPEAFF
TGTGCCGGCCGGGCCCACCCTGAAGCTTTCTTT